Here is one T cell receptor beta chain with its context. These data come from a study of intratumoral heterogeneity in liver cancer. The wider study: The median patient age was approximately 60 years, and most were male.

The table came from immunoSEQ multiplex PCR; TCRdb's copy has only in-frame clones and leaves some out. The sample contains some 20,000 clones, approximately 73% of which appear only once. This CDR3 has 14 residues. Per germline, CDR1 SGDLS and CDR2 YYNGEE. The ends were cut back, 4 bases at V and 0 bases at J, with 11 bases in the middle. This TCR came from a woman in her sixties or seventies with hepatocellular carcinoma. The V gene is TRBV9, the J gene TRBJ2-7; the D gene is possibly TRBD2 (5 bases). Sequenced here: tumor-adjacent normal tissue, sampled before any cancer treatment. Written as DNA, the CDR3 is TGTGCCAGCAGCCCTAGACTAAACTCCTACGAGCAGTACTTC. It encodes CASSPRLNSYEQYF.